This T cell receptor (beta chain) was documented in a study of radiotherapy plus CTLA-4 blockade in lung cancer. Study-level findings and limits: Blood TCR clones of tumor origin expanded after radiotherapy plus ipilimumab.

For this clone: Its antigen is unidentified.

Data came from immunoSEQ multiplex PCR; TCRdb stores just in-frame clones and leaves some out. The sample holds 95,000 to 150,000 clones; approximately 90% are singletons and the top ten take 5.5% to 7%. Germline V gene sequence: CDR1 SEHNR, CDR2 FQNEAQ (reference sequence). V shed 1 base and J shed 9 bases, with 7 bases lying between them. The CDR3 is 12 residues long. The gene calls are TRBV7-9 and TRBJ2-1; D gene uncertain. The sample in question was peripheral blood, obtained from a patient treated with radiotherapy plus ipilimumab. The sequence was obtained from a human donor with non-small cell lung cancer that progressed on radiotherapy plus ipilimumab. CDR3 DNA: TGTGCCAGCAGCTTAGTTCCTACTGAGCAGTTCTTC. Translating it yields CASSLVPTEQFF.